Presented here are 26 T cell receptor beta chains from one specimen sequenced in a study of blood T cell repertoires in COVID-19. The repertoire was sequenced with immunoSEQ multiplex PCR; TCRdb's copy has only in-frame clones and lacks some. The sample holds around 130,000 clones; roughly 83% are singletons and the top ten take approximately 1.5%. What was sequenced was peripheral blood. These receptors all stem from a man aged 55 to 70 with acute or convalescent COVID-19.

The rearrangement uses TRBV7-3 and TRBJ1-1; tentatively, D is TRBD1 (5 bases). Germline V gene data show CDR1 as SGHTA and CDR2 as FQGTGA. V lost 8 bases and J 0 bases, leaving 10 bases between the germline ends. This CDR3 contains 13 residues. CDR3 in amino acids: CASGLGVNTEAFF. CDR3 in DNA: TGTGCCAGCGGACTAGGGGTGAACACTGAAGCTTTCTTT.

V is TRBV5-1 and J is TRBJ2-1, with TRBD2 identical over 11 bases. This CDR3 is 15 amino acids long. With 4 bases clipped from V and 6 bases from J, the junction kept 6 bases outside the gene matches. From germline, CDR1 is SGHRS and CDR2 YFSETQ. CDR3: CASSTVAGGSNEQFF. The CDR3 nucleotides read TGCGCCAGCAGCACGGTAGCGGGAGGGTCCAATGAGCAGTTCTTC.

The chain employs TRBV6-1 and TRBJ2-1, with 8 positions matching TRBD1. The germline gives CDR1 MNHNS, CDR2 SASEGT. The CDR3 is 15 amino acids. With V trimmed by 3 bases and J by 9 bases, 10 bases remained unmatched. For the CDR3, the DNA is TGTGCCAGCAGTGATCTGGACAGGGTGATGGTTGAGCAGTTCTTC. Encoded protein: CASSDLDRVMVEQFF.

This chain uses TRBV7-3 with TRBJ2-3; D call uncertain. In germline, CDR1 is SGHTA, CDR2 FQGTGA. The CDR3 runs to 14 residues. V lost 3 bases to trimming and J lost 6 bases, with 13 bases between them. CDR3: CASSLEQNWDTQYF. The CDR3 nucleotides are TGTGCCAGCAGCTTGGAGCAAAATTGGGATACGCAGTATTTT.

The chain is built from TRBV9 and TRBJ1-2; D uncertain. The germline gives CDR1 SGDLS, CDR2 YYNGEE. V was pared by 0 bases and J by 4 bases, with 16 bases between. This CDR3 is 16 amino acids long. CDR3 residues: CASSVDARENLYGYTF. CDR3 DNA: TGTGCCAGCAGCGTAGATGCGAGGGAAAACCTCTATGGCTACACCTTC.

The V and J genes are TRBV10-2 and TRBJ1-1; maybe TRBD1 (6 bases). The CDR3 is made up of 15 amino acids. Germline V lookup: CDR1 WSHSY, CDR2 SAAADI. The ends were cut back, 2 bases at V and 2 bases at J, with 12 bases in the middle. The CDR3 protein is CASSENRAANTEAFF. CDR3 DNA: TGCGCCAGCAGTGAGAACAGGGCGGCCAACACTGAAGCTTTCTTT.

V and J are TRBV7-9 and TRBJ1-5; 9 nucleotides agree with TRBD1. CDR1 is SEHNR, CDR2 FQNEAQ, per germline (reference sequence). Trimming took 3 bases from V and 2 from J; bases not matched to a gene: 5. CDR3 size: 16 residues. CDR3 in DNA: TGTGCCAGCAGCTTCGGACAGGGGATTGGCAATCAGCCCCAGCATTTT. As protein: CASSFGQGIGNQPQHF.

This rearrangement joins TRBV27 to TRBJ2-1; D ambiguous. The germline V gene has CDR1 MNHEY and CDR2 SMNVEV (reference sequence). The CDR3 covers 15 residues. Trimming took off 4 bases at V and 2 bases at J, with 12 bases between the two ends. CDR3 amino acids: CASSSTLGPYNEQFF. DNA for the CDR3: TGTGCCAGCAGTTCGACTTTAGGTCCCTACAATGAGCAGTTCTTC.

The CDR3 loop reads CASSTLQVRNTEAFF. DNA of the CDR3: TGTGCCAGTAGTACCTTACAGGTGAGGAACACTGAAGCTTTCTTT. V usage is TRBV19 and J usage is TRBJ1-1; possibly TRBD1 for D (5 bases). CDR1 is LNHDA, CDR2 SQIVND, per germline (reference sequence). This CDR3 contains 15 residues. Trimming shortened V by 4 bases and J by 1 base, and 13 bases separated the two germline ends. The full variable domain, rest sourced from reference TRBV19 and TRBJ1-1, is DGGITQSPKYLFRKEGQNVTLSCEQNLNHDAMYWYRQDPGQGLRLIYYSQIVNDFQKGDIAEGYSVSREKKESFPLTVTSAQKNPTAFYLCASSTLQVRNTEAFFGQGTRLTVV.

The chain couples TRBV6-1 to TRBJ1-2, with 7 nucleotides matching TRBD1. Trimming at V came to 0 bases and at J to 0 bases, leaving 7 bases not matched to a gene. Germline V CDR1 and CDR2: MNHNS, SASEGT. The CDR3 sequence is 17 residues long. CDR3 in DNA: TGTGCCAGCAGTGAAGCGAGGACAGGAGTGACTAACTATGGCTACACCTTC. This encodes CASSEARTGVTNYGYTF.

This chain uses TRBV19 with TRBJ2-7; D is perhaps TRBD2 (6 bases). The CDR3 consists of 13 residues. Germline V lookup: CDR1 LNHDA, CDR2 SQIVND (reference sequence). Trimming took off 4 bases at V and 4 bases at J, with 11 bases between the two ends. CDR3 sequence (DNA): TGTGCCAGTAGTACCGACGGAGGGTACGAGCAGTACTTC. This sequence encodes CASSTDGGYEQYF.

The V gene is TRBV7-8, the J gene TRBJ2-2; unclear D gene. V lost 2 bases, J lost 13 bases, and 8 bases lay in between. From germline, CDR1 is SGHVS and CDR2 FQNEAQ. The CDR3 runs to 11 residues. The CDR3 here is CASSLKLSLFF. CDR3 nucleotide sequence: TGTGCCAGCAGCTTAAAACTGTCGCTGTTTTTT.

The chain couples TRBV7-9 to TRBJ1-1, with 9 bases identical to TRBD1. CDR3 length equals 15 residues. The junction had 6 bases not matched to a gene; V was cut back by 2 bases and J by 5 bases. Germline CDR1 SEHNR, CDR2 FQNEAQ (reference sequence). The CDR3 nucleotides read TGTGCCAGCAGCTTACCGGGACAGGGTGTTACTGAAGCTTTCTTT. It translates to CASSLPGQGVTEAFF.

The sample holds one count of this clone. The rearrangement uses TRBV4-1 and TRBJ2-3, with D possibly matching TRBD2 (7 bases). Per germline, CDR1 MGHRA and CDR2 YSYEKL. V gave up 0 bases and J gave up 4 bases, with 17 bases separating them. The CDR3 consists of 17 residues. CDR3 sequence (DNA): TGCGCCAGCAGCCAAGATCTAACGGGGGGCGGCGCAGATACGCAGTATTTT. Translated, it gives CASSQDLTGGGADTQYF.

This clone was counted once. The chain combines TRBV4-2 with TRBJ1-5; tentatively, D is TRBD1 (5 bases). The CDR3 sequence is 15 residues long. CDR1 and CDR2 (germline): LGHNA, YNFKEQ. The germline V and J ends were trimmed by 0 bases and 6 bases, with 12 bases remaining between them. CDR3 protein: CASSQDPRVPQPQHF. Written as DNA, the CDR3 is TGTGCCAGCAGCCAAGATCCCAGGGTCCCTCAGCCCCAGCATTTT.

This chain links TRBV11-1 with TRBJ2-1; a possible D gene is TRBD1 (5 bases). CDR1 SGHAT and CDR2 FQDESV come from the germline V gene (reference sequence). The CDR3 spans 15 residues. Trimming stripped 1 base from V and 0 bases from J, with 7 bases between. The chain's CDR3 is CASSLGRVSYNEQFF. The CDR3 DNA is TGTGCCAGCAGCTTAGGCAGGGTCTCCTACAATGAGCAGTTCTTC.

The chain has TRBV7-9 and TRBJ1-5, with 7 bases lining up with TRBD1. The CDR3 extends over 16 amino acids. Germline CDR1 reads SEHNR; CDR2 reads FQNEAQ (reference sequence). The V segment lost 0 bases and the J segment 6 bases; nucleotides outside the gene matches: 8. The DNA of the CDR3 is TGTGCCAGCAGCTTAGCCGTGACAGGGATCGTTCAGCCCCAGCATTTT. Its protein is CASSLAVTGIVQPQHF. The entire variable domain, with the rest obtained from reference TRBV7-9 and TRBJ1-5, is as follows: DTGVSQNPRHKITKRGQNVTFRCDPISEHNRLYWYRQTLGQGPEFLTYFQNEAQLEKSRLLSDRFSAERPKGSFSTLEIQRTEQGDSAMYLCASSLAVTGIVQPQHFGDGTRLSIL.

The chain has TRBV9 and TRBJ1-1, with unresolved D. Trimming cost V 0 bases and J 2 bases, with 11 bases left between them. Looked up from germline, CDR1 is SGDLS and CDR2 is YYNGEE. The CDR3 is made up of 15 amino acids. This CDR3 reads CASSVATGGNTEAFF. Written as DNA, the CDR3 is TGTGCCAGCAGCGTAGCAACTGGCGGTAACACTGAAGCTTTCTTT.

The chain has TRBV27 and TRBJ1-5; D not resolved. The V gene's germline CDR1 is MNHEY and CDR2 SMNVEV (reference sequence). The CDR3 is 14 residues long. Trimming took 3 bases from V and 0 from J, leaving 6 bases between them. The DNA of the CDR3 is TGTGCCAGCAGTTTCTCAGATAGCAATCAGCCCCAGCATTTT. This encodes CASSFSDSNQPQHF.

CDR3 loop: CASSRRGGASTDTQYF. The CDR3 DNA reads TGTGCCAGCAGCCGCCGGGGGGGAGCTAGCACAGATACGCAGTATTTT. The genes are TRBV7-6 and TRBJ2-3; 8 positions match TRBD2. The CDR3 sequence is 16 residues long. Looked up from germline, CDR1 is SGHVS and CDR2 is FNYEAQ. Trimming at V came to 5 bases and at J to 0 bases, leaving 7 bases not matched to a gene.

The chain couples TRBV6-5 to TRBJ2-1, with 8 bases identical to TRBD2. V dropped 2 bases and J dropped 6; count of bases not matched to a gene: 3. Germline V gene sequence: CDR1 MNHEY, CDR2 SVGAGI. The CDR3 totals 14 residues. In nucleotides, the CDR3 is TGTGCCAGCAGTTACGGCGGGGGGTTCAATGAGCAGTTCTTC. As protein: CASSYGGGFNEQFF.

CDR3 nucleotide sequence: TGTGCCATCAGCCCCTTGGGGGCGGACACTGAAGCTTTCTTT. It yields the protein CAISPLGADTEAFF. The V call is TRBV10-3, the J call TRBJ1-1; a possible D gene is TRBD1 (6 bases). The CDR3 spans 14 residues. CDR1 and CDR2 (germline): ENHRY, SYGVKD. V was cut by 6 bases and J by 3 bases, with 14 bases left in between.

This rearrangement joins TRBV6-5 to TRBJ1-5, with D possibly TRBD1 on 6 matching bases. The CDR3 sequence is 14 residues long. V shed 5 bases and J shed 2 bases, with 10 bases lying between them. Germline CDR1 reads MNHEY; CDR2 reads SVGAGI. CDR3 amino acids: CASSPRGGNQPQHF. CDR3 nucleotides: TGTGCCAGCAGTCCCAGGGGAGGCAATCAGCCCCAGCATTTT.

This rearrangement joins TRBV6-5 to TRBJ1-2; 8 nucleotides align to TRBD1. V was clipped by 6 bases and J by 7 bases; unmatched bases: 4. In germline, CDR1 is MNHEY, CDR2 SVGAGI. This CDR3 has 12 amino acids. CDR3 sequence reads: CASSGDRGGYTF. CDR3 in DNA: TGTGCCAGCAGCGGTGACAGGGGTGGCTACACCTTC.

The CDR3 loop reads CASRTSGTGGELFF. The CDR3 DNA sequence: TGTGCCAGCAGGACTAGCGGGACTGGTGGGGAGCTGTTTTTT. The chain combines TRBV2 with TRBJ2-2; 11 positions match TRBD2. V was clipped by 6 bases and J by 8 bases; unmatched bases: 5. This CDR3 is built from 14 residues. Germline assignment: CDR1 SNHLY and CDR2 FYNNEI.

This clone was counted once. V usage is TRBV7-8 and J usage is TRBJ2-3; D is perhaps TRBD2 (6 bases). The CDR3 has 15 residues. V was cut by 5 bases and J by 5 bases, with 17 bases left in between. Per germline, CDR1 SGHVS and CDR2 FQNEAQ. The CDR3 region is CASSLRGTLGDTQYF. The CDR3 coding sequence is TGTGCCAGCAGCCTTAGAGGGACTTTAGGAGATACGCAGTATTTT.